This TCR beta chain was obtained from a study of CD8 T cells in ankylosing spondylitis. Points from the study as a whole: Disease-linked clones were CD8+ and relatively rare in peripheral blood. Significantly higher representation of disease-linked clones was reported for matched ankylosing spondylitis synovial fluid. Ankylosing spondylitis blood seemed to carry a telltale TCR beta motif made of several highly homologous variants.

The germline CDR1 and CDR2 sequences are SEHNR and FQNEAQ (reference sequence). The CDR3 is 15 residues long. J lost 3 bases, V lost 2 bases, and 5 bases had no gene match. Many counts were recorded for this clonotype. What it recognizes is unknown. Scientists made TCR beta libraries using quantitative 5'-RACE with molecular barcodes. In TCRdb, the 5' RACE reads were re-called with MiXCR into one record per CDR3 protein. Among 500,000 to 650,000 distinct CDR3 sequences, under 5.5% were seen once, and the ten largest hold under 4.5%. This receptor was taken from a male donor with ankylosing spondylitis. Sequenced input: blood, either unsorted or a sorted T cell fraction (not recorded which). The chain uses TRBV7-9 and TRBJ2-5; 8 positions match TRBD2. CDR3 in amino acids: CASSLFSGTKETQYF. The CDR3 DNA sequence: TGTGCCAGCAGCTTATTTAGCGGGACCAAAGAGACCCAGTACTTC. Looking up the rest from reference TRBV7-9 and TRBJ2-5 gives the full variable domain: DTGVSQNPRHKITKRGQNVTFRCDPISEHNRLYWYRQTLGQGPEFLTYFQNEAQLEKSRLLSDRFSAERPKGSFSTLEIQRTEQGDSAMYLCASSLFSGTKETQYFGPGTRLLVL.